This T cell receptor (beta chain) comes out of a study of blood T cell repertoires in COVID-19. Study overall: The United States, Italy and Spain were the sources of the acute and convalescent COVID-19 samples. The cDNA or gDNA used as material had been derived from T cells, B-cell-depleted T cells, or PBMCs.

In the source study's methods: Reference gene primers were amplified, and this amplification served to estimate nucleated cell counts. Profiling relied on immunoSEQ multiplex PCR, and the TCRdb table lists in-frame clones only, not all of them. For V, J and clone size, that table is used; D and trimming come from the DNA. The top ten hold 8% to 13% of the sample, which has 250,000 to 300,000 clones, 70% to 90% seen once. The material sequenced was peripheral blood. This TCR was recovered from a woman between 70 and 85 years old with acute or convalescent COVID-19.

The CDR3 is CASSQDEGTSGGATDTQYF. The CDR3 nucleotides are TGTGCCAGCAGCCAAGATGAAGGGACTAGCGGGGGGGCGACAGATACGCAGTATTTT. The rearrangement uses TRBV4-2 and TRBJ2-3; the match to TRBD2 covers 16 bases. This CDR3 has 19 amino acids. Germline CDR1 reads LGHNA; CDR2 reads YNFKEQ. The V and J ends lost 0 bases and 3 bases, in that order; junction bases with no gene match: 6.